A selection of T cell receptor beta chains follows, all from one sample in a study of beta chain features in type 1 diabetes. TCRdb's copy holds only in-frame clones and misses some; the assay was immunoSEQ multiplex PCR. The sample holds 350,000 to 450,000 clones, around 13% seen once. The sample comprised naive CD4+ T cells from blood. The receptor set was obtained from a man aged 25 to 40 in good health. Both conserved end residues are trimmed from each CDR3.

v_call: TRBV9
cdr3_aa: ASSLRESEAF

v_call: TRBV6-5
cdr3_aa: ASTRDLAYNEQF

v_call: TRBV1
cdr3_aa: TSRPVNTEAF

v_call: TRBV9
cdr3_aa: ASSVAAGQGSEQF

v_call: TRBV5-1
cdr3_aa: ASSVEGQETQY

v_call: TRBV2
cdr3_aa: ASRGLARTKNIQY

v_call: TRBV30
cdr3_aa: AWSQGARGTEAF

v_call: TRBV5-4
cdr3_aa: ASSPASMGTDTQY

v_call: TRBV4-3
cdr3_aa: ASSQDLFQETQY

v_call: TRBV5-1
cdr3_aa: ASSRSLAGGGDTQY

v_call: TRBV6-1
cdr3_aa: ASREQQGWVNQPQH

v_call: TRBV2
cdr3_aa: ASRADRDTEAF

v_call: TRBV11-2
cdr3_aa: ASRDNEGPI

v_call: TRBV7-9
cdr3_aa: ASSSYQGRYGYT

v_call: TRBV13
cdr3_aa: ASSPRTGTYEQY

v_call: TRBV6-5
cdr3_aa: ASAARGADTQY

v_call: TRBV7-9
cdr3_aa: ASGSGGRVREQY

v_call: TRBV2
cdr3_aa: ASMIGSNYGYT

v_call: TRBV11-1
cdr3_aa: ASSLVVGHEQF

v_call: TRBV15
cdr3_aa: ATSRGGTGINYGYT

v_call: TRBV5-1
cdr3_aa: ASSAMGFRGQETQY

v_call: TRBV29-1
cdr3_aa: SARNMGTEAF

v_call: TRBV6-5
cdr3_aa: ASSYFLSGANVLT

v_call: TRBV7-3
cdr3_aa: ASSLGLAGNEQF

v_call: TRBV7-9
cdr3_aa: ASSYPWASLVDEQF

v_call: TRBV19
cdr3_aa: ASSIEGQAMGLHTQY

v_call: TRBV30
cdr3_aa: AWSTRGTANTEAF

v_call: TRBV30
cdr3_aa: AWSVRGYGYT

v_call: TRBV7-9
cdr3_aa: ASSFGQGLDTGELF

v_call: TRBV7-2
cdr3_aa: ASSWGTVASSYNEQF

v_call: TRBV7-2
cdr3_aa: ASSLNGDIGPETQY

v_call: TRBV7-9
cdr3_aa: ASSLAARGDTQY

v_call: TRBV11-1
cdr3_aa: ASSLALAGEAEQF

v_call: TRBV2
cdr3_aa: ASSGNREPF

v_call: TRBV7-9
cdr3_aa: ASSPGHYEQY

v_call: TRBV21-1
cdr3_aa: ASSKVWENSSSYNSPLH

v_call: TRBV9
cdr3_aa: ASSKGDRYNQPQH

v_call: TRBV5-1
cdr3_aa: ASSHDWGNEQF

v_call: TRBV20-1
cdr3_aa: SASPTREQF

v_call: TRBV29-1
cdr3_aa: SVDLGGNIQY

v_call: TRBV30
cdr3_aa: AWVQGVTEAF

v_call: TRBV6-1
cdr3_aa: ASSEREFHEQF

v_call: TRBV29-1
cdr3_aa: SVGGGELF

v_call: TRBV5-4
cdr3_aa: ASSLKGGREETQY

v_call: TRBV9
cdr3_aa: ASSSRDMIGNEQF

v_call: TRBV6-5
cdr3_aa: ASSRTGINQPQH

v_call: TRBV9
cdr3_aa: ASSVEAPSRSYNEQF